This TCR beta chain was captured by sequencing in a study of blood T cell repertoires in COVID-19. Study-level background: Acute-phase and convalescent COVID-19 samples originated in the United States, Italy and Spain.

Trimming removed 3 bases from V and 0 bases from J, with 5 bases in between. CDR1 and CDR2 from the germline V gene are SGHNT and YENEEA. This CDR3 spans 13 amino acids. The data were produced by immunoSEQ multiplex PCR, yet TCRdb's version contains in-frame clones alone and is incomplete. The sample shows some 45,000 clones, around 85% of them seen only once. This receptor was identified in a woman of 80 years or more with acute or convalescent COVID-19. The sequencing input was peripheral blood. The rearrangement joins TRBV11-3 to TRBJ1-1; the D is unclear. For the CDR3, the DNA is TGTGCCAGCAGCTTTAGTCTGAACACTGAAGCTTTCTTT. It encodes CASSFSLNTEAFF. Drawing the rest from reference TRBV11-3 and TRBJ1-1, the complete variable domain is EAGVVQSPRYKIIEKKQPVAFWCNPISGHNTLYWYLQNLGQGPELLIRYENEEAVDDSQLPKDRFSAERLKGVDSTLKIQPAELGDSAVYLCASSFSLNTEAFFGQGTRLTVV.